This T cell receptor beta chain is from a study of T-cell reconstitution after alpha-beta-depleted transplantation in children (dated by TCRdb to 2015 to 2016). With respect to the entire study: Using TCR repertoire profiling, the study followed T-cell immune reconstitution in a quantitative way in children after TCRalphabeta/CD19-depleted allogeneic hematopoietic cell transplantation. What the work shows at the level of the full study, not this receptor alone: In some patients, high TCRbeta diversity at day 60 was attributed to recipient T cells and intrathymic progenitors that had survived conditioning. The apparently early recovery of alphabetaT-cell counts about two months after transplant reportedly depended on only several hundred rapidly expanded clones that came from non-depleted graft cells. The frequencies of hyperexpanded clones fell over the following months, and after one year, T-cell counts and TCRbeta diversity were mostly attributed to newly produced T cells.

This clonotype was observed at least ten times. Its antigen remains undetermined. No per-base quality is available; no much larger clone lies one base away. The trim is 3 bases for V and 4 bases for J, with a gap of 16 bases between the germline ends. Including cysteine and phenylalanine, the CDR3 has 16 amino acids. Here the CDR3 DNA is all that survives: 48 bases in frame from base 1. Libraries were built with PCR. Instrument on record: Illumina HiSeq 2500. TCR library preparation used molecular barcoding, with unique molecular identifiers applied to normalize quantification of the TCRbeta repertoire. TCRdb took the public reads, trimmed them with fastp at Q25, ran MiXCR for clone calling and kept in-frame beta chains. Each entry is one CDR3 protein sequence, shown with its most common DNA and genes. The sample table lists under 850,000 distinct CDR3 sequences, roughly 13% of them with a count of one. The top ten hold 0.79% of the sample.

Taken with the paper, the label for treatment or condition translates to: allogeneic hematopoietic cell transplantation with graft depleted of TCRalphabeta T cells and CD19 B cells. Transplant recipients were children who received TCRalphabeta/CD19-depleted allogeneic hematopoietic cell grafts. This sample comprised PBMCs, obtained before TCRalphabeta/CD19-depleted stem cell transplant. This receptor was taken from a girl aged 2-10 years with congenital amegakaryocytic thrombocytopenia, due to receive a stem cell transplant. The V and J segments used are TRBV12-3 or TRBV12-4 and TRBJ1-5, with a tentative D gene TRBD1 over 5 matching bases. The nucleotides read TGTGCCAGCAGTTTTAGGGGATGGGGATCGAATCAGCCCCAGCATTTT. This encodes CASSFRGWGSNQPQHF.